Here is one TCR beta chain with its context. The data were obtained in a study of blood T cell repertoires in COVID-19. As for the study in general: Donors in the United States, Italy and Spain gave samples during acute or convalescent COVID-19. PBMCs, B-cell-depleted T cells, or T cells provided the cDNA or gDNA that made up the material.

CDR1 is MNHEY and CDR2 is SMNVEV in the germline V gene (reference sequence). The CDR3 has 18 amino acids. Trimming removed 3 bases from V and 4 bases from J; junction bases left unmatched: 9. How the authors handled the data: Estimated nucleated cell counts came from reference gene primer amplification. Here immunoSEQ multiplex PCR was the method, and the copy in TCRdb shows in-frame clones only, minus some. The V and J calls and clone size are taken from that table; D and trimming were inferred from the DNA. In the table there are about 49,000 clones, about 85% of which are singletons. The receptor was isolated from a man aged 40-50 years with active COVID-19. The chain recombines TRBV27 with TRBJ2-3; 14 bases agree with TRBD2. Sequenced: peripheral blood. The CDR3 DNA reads TGTGCCAGCAGTTTCACCGGGACTAGCGGGAGACTGGCAGATACGCAGTATTTT. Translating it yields CASSFTGTSGRLADTQYF.